At least ten counts were recorded for the clone carrying this TCR beta chain. This entry belongs to a study of human T cells and chemical hapten exposure. A single record per CDR3 protein comes from TCRdb applying MiXCR to the 5' RACE reads. The repertoire consists of around 82,000 distinct CDR3 sequences, with more than 7% occurring once and the leading ten covering around 2.3%. Germline values: CDR1 MNHNS, CDR2 SASEGT. Germline trimming cut 1 base from V and 8 bases from J; bases unmatched to any gene: 5. The CDR3 runs 15 residues. Unfractionated whole blood yielded the extracted total RNA. The V call is TRBV6-1, the J call TRBJ2-1, with 10 positions matching TRBD2. The TCR comes from a male donor in good health. The CDR3 region is CASSEGTSGAHEQFF. As DNA, the CDR3 is TGTGCCAGCAGTGAAGGAACTAGCGGGGCCCATGAGCAGTTCTTC.